This TCR beta chain was recorded in a study of patients and donors after allogeneic stem cell transplantation. This clonotype is classed as medium-sized. CDR3 length: 16 residues. The germline CDR1 and CDR2 sequences are SGHVS and FNYEAQ. The V gene lost 4 bases and the J gene lost 1 base, with 15 bases spanning the gap. TCRdb reprocessed the RT-PCR reads via MiXCR and lists one record per CDR3 protein. This table holds more than 2,500 distinct CDR3 sequences, about 5% found once. The sequence came from a human donor who was either an allogeneic HSCT recipient or a stem cell or donor lymphocyte infusion donor (not recorded which). It is not recorded whose cells these are; they may come from a transplant donor. The chain couples TRBV7-6 to TRBJ2-3; D is unresolved. The sequenced sample was blood, either unsorted or a sorted T cell fraction (not recorded which). This CDR3 reads CASSSKATLRTDTQYF. CDR3 bases: TGTGCCAGCAGCTCCAAGGCAACACTTCGCACAGATACGCAGTATTTT.